This T cell receptor beta chain was captured in a study of technical replicates of blood from several donors. CDR3 length equals 16 residues. J gave up 1 base and V 3 bases, and 7 bases lay outside the gene matches. Germline V CDR1 and CDR2: LGHNA, YSLEER. Generated by immunoSEQ multiplex PCR, the TCRdb table keeps only in-frame clones and is missing some. The sample lists some 89,000 clones, about 94% occurring once. The TCR originated in a human donor in good health. The V and J genes are TRBV4-3 and TRBJ1-1; TRBD1 matches at 8 bases. Material: T cells isolated from PBMCs. CDR3: CASSQVGQGPNTEAFF. The CDR3 coding sequence is TGCGCCAGCAGCCAGGTCGGACAGGGTCCGAACACTGAAGCTTTCTTT.